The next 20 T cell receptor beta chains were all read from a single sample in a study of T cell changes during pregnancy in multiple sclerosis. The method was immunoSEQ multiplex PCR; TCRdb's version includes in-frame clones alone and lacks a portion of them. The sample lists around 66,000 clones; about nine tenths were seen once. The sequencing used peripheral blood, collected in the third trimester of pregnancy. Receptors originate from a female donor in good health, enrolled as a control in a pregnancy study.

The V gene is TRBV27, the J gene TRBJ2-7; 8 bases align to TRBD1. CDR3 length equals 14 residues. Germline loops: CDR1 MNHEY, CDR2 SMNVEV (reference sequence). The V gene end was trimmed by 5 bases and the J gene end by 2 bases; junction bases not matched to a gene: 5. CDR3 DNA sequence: TGTGCCAGCAGTGTTGGACAGGGTCCCTACGAGCAGTACTTC. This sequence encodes CASSVGQGPYEQYF.

CDR3 protein: CASRKDGNAETQYF. The DNA for the CDR3 is TGTGCCAGCAGGAAGGACGGGAATGCGGAGACCCAGTACTTC. The chain carries TRBV2 and TRBJ2-5; weak D call: TRBD2 (5 bases). The germline V gene has CDR1 SNHLY and CDR2 FYNNEI. The CDR3 covers 14 residues. Trimming stripped 6 bases from V and 5 bases from J, with 16 bases between. The full variable domain, completed using reference TRBV2 and TRBJ2-5, is EPEVTQTPSHQVTQMGQEVILRCVPISNHLYFYWYRQILGQKVEFLVSFYNNEISEKSEIFDDQFSVERPDGSNFTLKIRSTKLEDSAMYFCASRKDGNAETQYFGPGTRLLVL.

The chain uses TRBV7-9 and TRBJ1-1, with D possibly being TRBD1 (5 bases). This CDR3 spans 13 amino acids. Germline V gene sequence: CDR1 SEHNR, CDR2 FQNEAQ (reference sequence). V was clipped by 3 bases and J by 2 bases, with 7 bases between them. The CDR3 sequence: CASSFRGNTEAFF. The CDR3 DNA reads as TGTGCCAGCAGCTTTAGGGGAAACACTGAAGCTTTCTTT. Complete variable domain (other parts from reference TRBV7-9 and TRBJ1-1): DTGVSQNPRHKITKRGQNVTFRCDPISEHNRLYWYRQTLGQGPEFLTYFQNEAQLEKSRLLSDRFSAERPKGSFSTLEIQRTEQGDSAMYLCASSFRGNTEAFFGQGTRLTVV.

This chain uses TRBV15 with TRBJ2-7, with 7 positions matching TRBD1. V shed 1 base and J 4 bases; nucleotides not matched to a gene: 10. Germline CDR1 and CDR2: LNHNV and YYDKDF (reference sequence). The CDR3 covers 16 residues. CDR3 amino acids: CATSRGRTGLGYEQYF. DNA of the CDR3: TGTGCCACCAGCAGAGGGCGGACAGGCTTGGGGTACGAGCAGTACTTC. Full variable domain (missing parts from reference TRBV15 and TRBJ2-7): DAMVIQNPRYQVTQFGKPVTLSCSQTLNHNVMYWYQQKSSQAPKLLFHYYDKDFNNEADTPDNFQSRRPNTSFCFLDIRSPGLGDTAMYLCATSRGRTGLGYEQYFGPGTRLTVT.

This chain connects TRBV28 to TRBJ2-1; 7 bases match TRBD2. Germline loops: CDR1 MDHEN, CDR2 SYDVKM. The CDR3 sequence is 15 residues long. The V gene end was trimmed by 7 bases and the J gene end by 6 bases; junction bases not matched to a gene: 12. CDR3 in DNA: TGTGCCAGCAACACAGCGGGGAAAGTCATCAATGAGCAGTTCTTC. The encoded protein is CASNTAGKVINEQFF.

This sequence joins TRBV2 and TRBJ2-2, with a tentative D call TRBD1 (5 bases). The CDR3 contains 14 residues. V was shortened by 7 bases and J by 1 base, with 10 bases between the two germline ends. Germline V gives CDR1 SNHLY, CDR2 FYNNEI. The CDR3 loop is CASMWTQNTGELFF. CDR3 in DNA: TGTGCCAGCATGTGGACACAGAACACCGGGGAGCTGTTTTTT. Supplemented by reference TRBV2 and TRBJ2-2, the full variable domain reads EPEVTQTPSHQVTQMGQEVILRCVPISNHLYFYWYRQILGQKVEFLVSFYNNEISEKSEIFDDQFSVERPDGSNFTLKIRSTKLEDSAMYFCASMWTQNTGELFFGEGSRLTVL.

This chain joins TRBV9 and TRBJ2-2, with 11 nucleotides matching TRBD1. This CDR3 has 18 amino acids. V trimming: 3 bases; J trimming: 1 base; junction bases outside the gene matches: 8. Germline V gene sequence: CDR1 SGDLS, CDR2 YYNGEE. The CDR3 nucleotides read TGTGCCAGCAGCGCTCCGGGACAGGGGGAAGGGAACACCGGGGAGCTGTTTTTT. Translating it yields CASSAPGQGEGNTGELFF.

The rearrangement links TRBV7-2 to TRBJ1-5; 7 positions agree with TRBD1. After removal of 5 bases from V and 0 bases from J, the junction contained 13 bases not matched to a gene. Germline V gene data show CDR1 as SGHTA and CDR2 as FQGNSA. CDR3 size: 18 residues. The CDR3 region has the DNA TGTGCCAGCAGCCCCGGGACAGCAAGCAGATATAGCAATCAGCCCCAGCATTTT. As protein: CASSPGTASRYSNQPQHF.

The DNA of the CDR3 is TGTGCCAGCAGTTTATCGGCAGGCGGGGGTTCTGGGGCCAACGTCCTGACTTTC. It codes for CASSLSAGGGSGANVLTF. V is TRBV28 and J is TRBJ2-6; 7 bases map to TRBD2. The CDR3 is made up of 18 amino acids. Germline lookup yields CDR1 MDHEN and CDR2 SYDVKM. V lost 1 base to trimming and J lost 1 base; unmatched junction nucleotides: 7.

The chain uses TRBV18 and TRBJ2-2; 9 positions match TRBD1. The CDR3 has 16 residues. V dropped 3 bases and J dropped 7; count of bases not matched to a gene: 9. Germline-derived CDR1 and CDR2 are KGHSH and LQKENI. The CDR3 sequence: CASSPFGQGQGGELFF. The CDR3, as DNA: TGTGCCAGCTCACCCTTTGGACAGGGGCAAGGCGGGGAGCTGTTTTTT.

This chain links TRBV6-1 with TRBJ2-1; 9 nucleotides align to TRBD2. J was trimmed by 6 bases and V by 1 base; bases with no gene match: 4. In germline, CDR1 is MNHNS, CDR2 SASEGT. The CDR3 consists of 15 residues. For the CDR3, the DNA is TGTGCCAGCAGTGAAGAAGCGGGAGGCATCAATGAGCAGTTCTTC. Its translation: CASSEEAGGINEQFF.

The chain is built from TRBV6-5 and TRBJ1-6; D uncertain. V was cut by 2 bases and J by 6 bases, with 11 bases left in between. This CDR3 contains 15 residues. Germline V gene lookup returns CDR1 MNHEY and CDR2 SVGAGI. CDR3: CASSYQRVSNSPLHF. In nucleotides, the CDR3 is TGTGCCAGCAGTTACCAGAGGGTTAGTAATTCACCCCTCCACTTT.

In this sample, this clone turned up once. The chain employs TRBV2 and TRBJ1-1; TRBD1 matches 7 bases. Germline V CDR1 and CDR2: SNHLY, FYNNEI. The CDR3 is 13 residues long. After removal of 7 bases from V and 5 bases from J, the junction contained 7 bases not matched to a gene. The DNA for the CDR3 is TGTGCCAGCAAACTAACAGGGGTTACTGAAGCTTTCTTT. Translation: CASKLTGVTEAFF.

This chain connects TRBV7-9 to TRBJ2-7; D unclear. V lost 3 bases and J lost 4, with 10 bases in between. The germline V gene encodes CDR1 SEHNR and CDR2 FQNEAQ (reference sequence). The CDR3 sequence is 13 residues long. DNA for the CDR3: TGTGCCAGCAGCTTCCAGACGGGTTACGAGCAGTACTTC. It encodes CASSFQTGYEQYF.

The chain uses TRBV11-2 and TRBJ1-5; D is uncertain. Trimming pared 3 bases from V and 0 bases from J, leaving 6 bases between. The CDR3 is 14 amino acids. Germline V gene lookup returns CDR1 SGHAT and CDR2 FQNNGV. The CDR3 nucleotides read TGTGCCAGCAGCTTGAGGTTTAGCAATCAGCCCCAGCATTTT. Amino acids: CASSLRFSNQPQHF.

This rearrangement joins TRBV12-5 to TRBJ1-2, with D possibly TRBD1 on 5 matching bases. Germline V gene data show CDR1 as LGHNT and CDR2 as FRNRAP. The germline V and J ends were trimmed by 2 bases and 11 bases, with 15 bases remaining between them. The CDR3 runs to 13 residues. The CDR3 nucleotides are TGTGCTAGTGGTTTGCCCACCCAGGGTGGGTACACCTTC. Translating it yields CASGLPTQGGYTF.

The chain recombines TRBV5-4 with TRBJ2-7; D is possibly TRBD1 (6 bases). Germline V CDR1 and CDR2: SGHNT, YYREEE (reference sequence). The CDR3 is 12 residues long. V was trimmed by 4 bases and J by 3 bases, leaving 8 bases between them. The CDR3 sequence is CASSAQGYEQYF. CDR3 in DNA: TGTGCCAGCAGCGCACAGGGCTACGAGCAGTACTTC.

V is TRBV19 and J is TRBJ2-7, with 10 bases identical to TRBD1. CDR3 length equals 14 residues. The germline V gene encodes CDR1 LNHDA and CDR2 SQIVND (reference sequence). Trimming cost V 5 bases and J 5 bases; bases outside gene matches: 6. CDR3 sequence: CASSPGQGFNEQYF. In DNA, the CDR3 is TGTGCCAGTAGTCCGGGACAGGGGTTCAACGAGCAGTACTTC. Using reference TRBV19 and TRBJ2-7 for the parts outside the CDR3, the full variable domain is DGGITQSPKYLFRKEGQNVTLSCEQNLNHDAMYWYRQDPGQGLRLIYYSQIVNDFQKGDIAEGYSVSREKKESFPLTVTSAQKNPTAFYLCASSPGQGFNEQYFGPGTRLTVT.

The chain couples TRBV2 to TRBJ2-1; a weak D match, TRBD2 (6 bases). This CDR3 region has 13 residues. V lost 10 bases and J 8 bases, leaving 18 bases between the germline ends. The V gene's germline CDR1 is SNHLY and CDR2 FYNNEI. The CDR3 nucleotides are TGTGCCACCCGAGGAGGCGGGACCTATGAGCAGTTCTTC. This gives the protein CATRGGGTYEQFF.

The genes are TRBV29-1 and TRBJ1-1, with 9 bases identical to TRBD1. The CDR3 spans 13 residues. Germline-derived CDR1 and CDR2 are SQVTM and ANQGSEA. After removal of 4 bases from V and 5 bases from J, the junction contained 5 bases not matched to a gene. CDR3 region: CSVGGQGWTEAFF. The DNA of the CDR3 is TGCAGCGTTGGGGGACAGGGTTGGACTGAAGCTTTCTTT.